A single sample is the source of the 31 T cell receptor beta chains below, sequenced in a study of T cells in Graves' hyperthyroidism and ophthalmopathy. Amplified regions were TCR beta CDR3 sequences from RNA transcripts. A set of HTBI primers served as the primers for a first-round RT-PCR of the TCR CDR3. A single record per CDR3 protein comes from TCRdb applying MiXCR to the multiplex PCR reads. The sample lists about 530,000 distinct CDR3 sequences, roughly 18% occurring once. Sequences were obtained from blood. Receptors were obtained from a young woman with Graves' ophthalmopathy.

This clonotype was counted many times. The rearrangement joins TRBV6-1 to TRBJ1-1; possibly TRBD1 for D (6 bases). Per germline, CDR1 MNHNS and CDR2 SASEGT. V was cut by 8 bases and J by 3 bases, with 16 bases left in between. CDR3 length equals 14 residues. CDR3 residues: CASLTNRQDTEAFF. CDR3 sequence (DNA): TGTGCCAGCTTAACAAACCGACAGGACACTGAAGCTTTCTTT.

A single count supports this clonotype. This chain uses TRBV7-2 with TRBJ2-7, with D perhaps matching TRBD1 or TRBD2 (5 bases each). The germline V gene has CDR1 SGHTA and CDR2 FQGNSA. The CDR3 is 13 amino acids. V was cut by 3 bases and J by 6 bases, with 12 bases left in between. The CDR3 reads CASSFPGGGEQYF. The DNA for the CDR3 is TGTGCCAGCAGCTTTCCAGGTGGGGGCGAGCAGTACTTC.

At least ten counts were recorded for this clonotype. The rearrangement joins TRBV28 to TRBJ2-3; tentative D call: TRBD1 (5 bases). Trimming cost V 8 bases and J 4 bases, with 19 bases left between them. Germline CDR1 and CDR2: MDHEN and SYDVKM. CDR3 size: 15 residues. CDR3 nucleotides: TGTGCCAGCCGAGACCAACAGGAACCTTCAGATACGCAGTATTTT. Translated, it gives CASRDQQEPSDTQYF.

Only a few counts were recorded for this clonotype. This chain connects TRBV28 to TRBJ2-6; 11 nucleotides agree with TRBD1. The germline V gene has CDR1 MDHEN and CDR2 SYDVKM. J gave up 1 base and V 5 bases, and 7 bases lay outside the gene matches. The CDR3 is 18 residues long. In DNA form, the CDR3 reads TGTGCCAGCAGTGGGGCCGGGACAGGGGGGTCTGGGGCCAACGTCCTGACTTTC. Protein: CASSGAGTGGSGANVLTF.

CDR3 protein: CASRQNSNYGYTF. For the CDR3, the DNA is TGTGCCAGCAGACAGAACTCTAACTATGGCTACACCTTC. The chain joins TRBV12-3 or TRBV12-4 to TRBJ1-2; D unclear. Trimming took off 6 bases at V and 0 bases at J, with 8 bases between the two ends. CDR3 length equals 13 residues.

V gene TRBV10-3 combines with J gene TRBJ1-4; TRBD1 is a possible D gene (6 bases). V dropped 6 bases and J dropped 3 bases, with 11 bases sitting between them. Germline loops: CDR1 ENHRY, CDR2 SYGVKD. CDR3 length: 14 amino acids. The CDR3 sequence is CAIRPGQSNEKLFF. The CDR3 coding sequence is TGTGCCATCAGACCAGGACAGTCTAATGAAAAACTGTTTTTT.

The chain carries TRBV3-1 and TRBJ2-1, with TRBD2 identical over 11 bases. Germline V gives CDR1 LGHDT, CDR2 YNNKEL (reference sequence). The CDR3 contains 16 residues. Germline trimming cut 3 bases from V and 4 bases from J; bases unmatched to any gene: 5. The CDR3 loop is CASSHSGGALYNEQFF. Written as DNA, the CDR3 is TGTGCCAGCAGCCATAGCGGGGGGGCTTTGTACAATGAGCAGTTCTTC.

The CDR3 spells CASSWGTGDTGELFF. CDR3 bases: TGTGCCAGCAGCTGGGGGACAGGGGACACCGGGGAGCTGTTTTTT. The gene calls are TRBV5-6 and TRBJ2-2, with TRBD1 identical over 10 bases. Germline CDR1 reads SGHDT; CDR2 reads YYEEEE. The trim removed 3 bases at V and 3 bases at J, leaving 2 bases unmatched. CDR3 length: 15 residues.

This clonotype was seen ten or more times. J is TRBJ2-1 and V is TRBV30; 7 nucleotides agree with TRBD2. CDR1 and CDR2 (germline): GTSNPN, SVGIG (reference sequence). Unmatched junction bases numbered 1, after V lost 2 bases and J lost 6 bases. The CDR3 totals 12 residues. As DNA, the CDR3 is TGTGCCTGGAGTCCGGGGGGCAATGAGCAGTTCTTC. This sequence encodes CAWSPGGNEQFF.

The chain combines TRBV7-9 with TRBJ2-1; TRBD2 aligns across 11 bases. The CDR3 runs 16 residues. Germline CDR1 SEHNR, CDR2 FQNEAQ (reference sequence). With 5 bases clipped from V and 7 bases from J, the junction kept 10 bases outside the gene matches. As DNA, the CDR3 is TGTGCCAGCAGCCCGTCTAGTAGCGGGGGGGGGAATGAGCAGTTCTTC. Residues: CASSPSSSGGGNEQFF. The variable domain in full, completed from reference TRBV7-9 and TRBJ2-1, reads DTGVSQNPRHKITKRGQNVTFRCDPISEHNRLYWYRQTLGQGPEFLTYFQNEAQLEKSRLLSDRFSAERPKGSFSTLEIQRTEQGDSAMYLCASSPSSSGGGNEQFFGPGTRLTVL.

This clonotype was seen repeatedly, ten times or more. The gene calls are TRBV27 and TRBJ1-1; D gene ambiguous. CDR1 is MNHEY and CDR2 is SMNVEV in the germline V gene (reference sequence). The CDR3 has 14 residues. V shed 3 bases and J shed 1 base, with 9 bases lying between them. As DNA, the CDR3 is TGTGCCAGCAGTTTCTCGTCAGCGAACACTGAAGCTTTCTTT. Its translation is CASSFSSANTEAFF.

The V and J genes are TRBV28 and TRBJ1-2; D gene unclear. The germline V gene encodes CDR1 MDHEN and CDR2 SYDVKM. V lost 5 bases to trimming and J lost 3 bases, with 10 bases between them. This CDR3 is built from 13 residues. The CDR3 sequence is CASSTFGHYGYTF. For the CDR3, the DNA is TGTGCCAGCAGTACCTTTGGGCACTATGGCTACACCTTC.

This clonotype was seen more than once but under ten times. A much bigger clone sits one base away, suggesting this may be a read error. This chain links TRBV11-2 with TRBJ2-7; D possibly corresponds to TRBD2 (6 bases). Looked up from germline, CDR1 is SGHAT and CDR2 is FQNNGV. The CDR3 spans 14 residues. DNA for the CDR3: TGTGCCAGCAGCTTATCGGGAGCAGGGTACGTGCAGTACTTC. Translation gives CASSLSGAGYVQYF.

This clonotype was observed a handful of times. The V call is TRBV2, the J call TRBJ2-2; the match to TRBD2 covers 15 bases. CDR3 length equals 15 residues. Trimming removed 6 bases from V and 7 bases from J; junction bases left unmatched: 3. Germline-derived CDR1 and CDR2 are SNHLY and FYNNEI. Here the CDR3 DNA reads TGTGCCAGCAGGGGGACTAGCGGGGGGATCGGGGAGCTGTTTTTT. The encoded protein is CASRGTSGGIGELFF.

V and J are TRBV7-3 and TRBJ1-1, with TRBD1 as a possible D gene (6 bases). Germline CDR1 reads SGHTA; CDR2 reads FQGTGA. The CDR3 contains 14 residues. V was pared by 0 bases and J by 8 bases, with 13 bases between. The CDR3 region has the DNA TGTGCCAGCAGCTTAACGAGCAGGGACAAGGAAGCTTTCTTT. Translating it yields CASSLTSRDKEAFF.

The chain couples TRBV20-1 to TRBJ2-4, with 7 bases aligning to TRBD1. Germline V gives CDR1 DFQATT, CDR2 SNEGSKA (reference sequence). The length of the CDR3 is 16 residues. V was pared by 5 bases and J by 0 bases, with 10 bases of the junction left unmatched. The CDR3 bases are TGCAGTGCTTGTACCCCGGGACAGAAAGCCAAAAACATTCAGTACTTC. This gives the protein CSACTPGQKAKNIQYF.

This clonotype was seen repeatedly, ten times or more. V and J are TRBV18 and TRBJ1-1; D perhaps matches TRBD1 (5 bases). This CDR3 comprises 15 residues. Looked up from germline, CDR1 is KGHSH and CDR2 is LQKENI. Trimming stripped 5 bases from V and 0 bases from J, with 13 bases between. In nucleotides, the CDR3 is TGTGCCAGCTCATTGACCGGGACGGTGAACACTGAAGCTTTCTTT. Its protein product is CASSLTGTVNTEAFF.

Ten or more counts support this clonotype. The V call is TRBV20-1, the J call TRBJ2-3; TRBD2 matches 12 bases. The CDR3 is 16 amino acids. Trimming cost V 6 bases and J 1 base; bases outside gene matches: 8. From germline, CDR1 is DFQATT and CDR2 SNEGSKA (reference sequence). CDR3 DNA: TGCAGTGCCGCTAGACTAGCGGGAGACGGCACAGATACGCAGTATTTT. Translating gives CSAARLAGDGTDTQYF.

The chain employs TRBV3-1 and TRBJ2-1; 10 bases agree with TRBD2. The germline CDR1 and CDR2 sequences are LGHDT and YNNKEL (reference sequence). The trim removed 4 bases at V and 7 bases at J, leaving 13 bases unmatched. The CDR3 is 17 residues long. The CDR3 DNA reads as TGTGCCAGCAGCCGCAACCTCTATCTAGCGGGGGTAAATGAGCAGTTCTTC. Its translation is CASSRNLYLAGVNEQFF.

This clonotype has a handful of counts. This chain uses TRBV19 with TRBJ2-7; 8 nucleotides match TRBD1. V dropped 0 bases and J dropped 7; count of bases not matched to a gene: 8. CDR3 length: 15 amino acids. The V gene's germline CDR1 is LNHDA and CDR2 SQIVND (reference sequence). The DNA for the CDR3 is TGTGCCAGTAGTATAGATGGCAGGGGGCGAGAGGAGCAGTACTTC. It codes for CASSIDGRGREEQYF. The variable domain in full, completed from reference TRBV19 and TRBJ2-7, reads DGGITQSPKYLFRKEGQNVTLSCEQNLNHDAMYWYRQDPGQGLRLIYYSQIVNDFQKGDIAEGYSVSREKKESFPLTVTSAQKNPTAFYLCASSIDGRGREEQYFGPGTRLTVT.

This clonotype was observed a handful of times. V usage is TRBV4-1 and J usage is TRBJ2-5; unclear D gene. Per germline, CDR1 MGHRA and CDR2 YSYEKL. The CDR3 loop spans 16 amino acids. The ends were cut back, 0 bases at V and 5 bases at J, with 16 bases in the middle. The CDR3 coding sequence is TGCGCCAGCAGCCAAGAGGGGTCAGCGTCTGGGGAGACCCAGTACTTC. This codes for CASSQEGSASGETQYF.

This clonotype was counted a few times. V and J are TRBV19 and TRBJ1-5; a weak D match, TRBD1 (5 bases). Germline V gene lookup returns CDR1 LNHDA and CDR2 SQIVND (reference sequence). The CDR3 sequence is 18 residues long. V was shortened by 0 bases and J by 1 base, with 16 bases between the two germline ends. The CDR3 DNA reads as TGTGCCAGTAGTATAGATCCGGTCAGGGATGTCAGCAATCAGCCCCAGCATTTT. The encoded protein is CASSIDPVRDVSNQPQHF. Full variable domain (rest looked up from reference TRBV19 and TRBJ1-5): DGGITQSPKYLFRKEGQNVTLSCEQNLNHDAMYWYRQDPGQGLRLIYYSQIVNDFQKGDIAEGYSVSREKKESFPLTVTSAQKNPTAFYLCASSIDPVRDVSNQPQHFGDGTRLSIL.

This clonotype was detected ten times or more. CDR3 sequence (DNA): TGTGCCACCTCACAACAAGAGACCCAGTACTTC. Amino acids: CATSQQETQYF. The chain employs TRBV28 and TRBJ2-5; no clear D. CDR1 is MDHEN, CDR2 SYDVKM, per germline. V lost 10 bases and J 2 bases, leaving 8 bases between the germline ends. The length of the CDR3 is 11 residues.

This clonotype was counted at least ten times. The chain has TRBV6-1 and TRBJ2-2, with TRBD1 matching over 7 bases. V gave up 7 bases and J gave up 1 base; unmatched junction bases: 6. This CDR3 has 15 amino acids. The germline V gene has CDR1 MNHNS and CDR2 SASEGT. The DNA for the CDR3 is TGTGCCAGCACCTCCGGGACAGAGAACACCGGGGAGCTGTTTTTT. This gives the protein CASTSGTENTGELFF.

This clonotype came up a few times. This sequence joins TRBV6-1 and TRBJ1-2; D possibly corresponds to TRBD1 (6 bases). Germline lookup yields CDR1 MNHNS and CDR2 SASEGT. The CDR3 loop spans 14 amino acids. With 5 bases removed from V and 5 bases from J, the gap between germline ends came to 15 bases. CDR3 residues: CASSSFVRGYGYTF. The CDR3 DNA sequence: TGTGCCAGCAGTTCATTTGTCAGGGGATATGGCTACACCTTC.

A note on this clonotype: Being one base from a much bigger clone, this may be a read error. The chain carries TRBV7-2 and TRBJ2-1; a possible D gene is TRBD2 (6 bases). Germline loops: CDR1 SGHTA, CDR2 FQGNSA. Trimming cost V 3 bases and J 2 bases, with 14 bases left between them. The CDR3 runs 16 residues. The CDR3 protein is CASSFKVGSPYNEQFF. The CDR3 DNA sequence: TGTGCCAGCAGCTTTAAAGTCGGGAGCCCCTACAATGAGCAGTTCTTC.

The chain joins TRBV6-1 to TRBJ2-1; D not certain. Germline V gene sequence: CDR1 MNHNS, CDR2 SASEGT. The CDR3 extends over 13 amino acids. Trimming stripped 5 bases from V and 4 bases from J, with 9 bases between. The CDR3 here is CASSSVGYNEQFF. CDR3 bases: TGTGCCAGCAGTTCAGTAGGGTACAATGAGCAGTTCTTC.

This chain joins TRBV2 and TRBJ1-4, with unresolved D. The V end lost 6 bases, the J end lost 8 bases, and 13 bases lay between the germline ends. The CDR3 sequence is 13 residues long. Germline CDR1 reads SNHLY; CDR2 reads FYNNEI. The CDR3 loop is CASRGSGVEKLFF. The CDR3 DNA reads as TGTGCCAGCAGGGGGAGCGGAGTCGAAAAACTGTTTTTT.

This clonotype was seen many times. The CDR3 DNA reads TGTGCCAGCAGGTCTAGCGGGCTCTCCTACGAGCAGTACTTC. It translates to CASRSSGLSYEQYF. This chain uses TRBV6-1 with TRBJ2-7; 8 bases are shared with TRBD2. Unmatched junction bases numbered 4, after V lost 6 bases and J lost 0 bases. The CDR3 covers 14 residues. Per germline, CDR1 MNHNS and CDR2 SASEGT.

This clonotype occurred many times. The chain employs TRBV2 and TRBJ1-2; 8 bases line up with TRBD1. This CDR3 is 16 amino acids long. The ends lost 7 bases at V and 5 bases at J; junction bases unmatched: 15. The germline gives CDR1 SNHLY, CDR2 FYNNEI. The CDR3 is CASTTNQGARAYGYTF. The CDR3 DNA follows: TGTGCCAGCACCACTAACCAGGGGGCGAGGGCGTATGGCTACACCTTC.

This clonotype has ten or more counts. The chain uses TRBV2 and TRBJ2-5; 10 nucleotides line up with TRBD1. The germline gives CDR1 SNHLY, CDR2 FYNNEI. V shed 6 bases, J shed 1 base, and the junction held 5 bases outside the gene matches. The CDR3 spans 15 residues. The CDR3 nucleotides read TGTGCCAGCAGCGTGGGACAGGGGACCCAAGAGACCCAGTACTTC. This translates into CASSVGQGTQETQYF.